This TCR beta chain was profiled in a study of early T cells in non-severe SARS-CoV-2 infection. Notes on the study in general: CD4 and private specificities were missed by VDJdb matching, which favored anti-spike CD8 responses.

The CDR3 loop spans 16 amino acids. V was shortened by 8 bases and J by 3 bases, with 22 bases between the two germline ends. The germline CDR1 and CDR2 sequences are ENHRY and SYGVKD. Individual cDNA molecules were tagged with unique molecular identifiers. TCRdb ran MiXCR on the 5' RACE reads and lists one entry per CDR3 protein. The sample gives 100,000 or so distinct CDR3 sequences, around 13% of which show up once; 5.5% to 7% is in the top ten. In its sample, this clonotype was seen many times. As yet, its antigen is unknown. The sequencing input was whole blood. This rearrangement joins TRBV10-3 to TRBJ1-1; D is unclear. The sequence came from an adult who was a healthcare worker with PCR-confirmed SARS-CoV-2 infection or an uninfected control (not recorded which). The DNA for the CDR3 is TGTGCCATCCACCCCGCCATGAGCGTGGGGTACACTGAAGCTTTCTTT. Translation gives CAIHPAMSVGYTEAFF.